This T cell receptor beta chain came from a study of Ad26.COV2.S vaccination and SARS-CoV-2 variants. Study in general: Donor had been placed in the Ad26.COV2.S arm of the COV1001 trial.

Profiling relied on immunoSEQ multiplex PCR, and the TCRdb table lists in-frame clones only, not all of them. The sample has hundreds of thousands of clones; roughly 90% are singletons. The CDR3 loop spans 15 amino acids. V was trimmed by 2 bases and J by 4 bases, leaving 12 bases between them. Germline CDR1 and CDR2: SEHNR and FQNEAQ (reference sequence). Treatment noted: around 19 received Ad26.COV2.S at low or high dose, single or two shots; roughly 5 received placebo; per-sample allocation not given. Sample collection was performed on day 63 after the first vaccine or placebo injection. An Ad26 vector was used to express Wuhan-strain SARS-CoV-2 spike as the vaccine.

The sequence was collected from a person between 18 and 65 years old who received the Ad26.COV2.S COVID-19 vaccine or a placebo. The sample consisted of peripheral blood, taken in a trial of Ad26.COV2.S vaccine versus placebo. The V and J genes are TRBV7-9 and TRBJ1-3, with D perhaps TRBD1 (5 bases). The CDR3 loop is CASSLTRGRGNTIYF. The CDR3 bases are TGTGCCAGCAGCTTAACGCGGGGCCGGGGAAACACCATATATTTT.